This T cell receptor (beta chain) was profiled in a study of blood T cells in healthy people across ages. Then a second PCR, running roughly 7 to 11 cycles, was carried out with a sample-barcoded 5' primer and a J-beta primer mix. A single record per CDR3 protein comes from TCRdb applying MiXCR to the 5' RACE reads. Among 900,000 to 950,000 distinct CDR3 sequences listed, almost 30% were seen once. The CDR3 contains 14 residues. With 5 bases removed from V and 6 bases from J, the gap between germline ends came to 14 bases. Germline V lookup: CDR1 SGHTA, CDR2 FQGNSA. Ranging in age from roughly 6 to 95, the donors were healthy Caucasian individuals from Russia. The same sample was also used in a study of T cells of mothers and their children. That study reports: Input to cDNA synthesis comprised all extracted RNA, at a ratio of around 1.4 ug per 15 ul.

The sequence was obtained from a woman in her thirties or forties in good health. The sample taken for sequencing was blood. The rearrangement joins TRBV7-2 to TRBJ2-4; a possible D gene is TRBD1 (5 bases). The CDR3 coding sequence is TGTGCCAGCAGCGTTACAGGTGGCCCAAACATTCAGTACTTC. Translating it yields CASSVTGGPNIQYF. The complete variable domain, with remaining parts taken from reference TRBV7-2 and TRBJ2-4, reads GAGVSQSPSNKVTEKGKDVELRCDPISGHTALYWYRQSLGQGLEFLIYFQGNSAPDKSGLPSDRFSAERTGGSVSTLTIQRTQQEDSAVYLCASSVTGGPNIQYFGAGTRLSVL.